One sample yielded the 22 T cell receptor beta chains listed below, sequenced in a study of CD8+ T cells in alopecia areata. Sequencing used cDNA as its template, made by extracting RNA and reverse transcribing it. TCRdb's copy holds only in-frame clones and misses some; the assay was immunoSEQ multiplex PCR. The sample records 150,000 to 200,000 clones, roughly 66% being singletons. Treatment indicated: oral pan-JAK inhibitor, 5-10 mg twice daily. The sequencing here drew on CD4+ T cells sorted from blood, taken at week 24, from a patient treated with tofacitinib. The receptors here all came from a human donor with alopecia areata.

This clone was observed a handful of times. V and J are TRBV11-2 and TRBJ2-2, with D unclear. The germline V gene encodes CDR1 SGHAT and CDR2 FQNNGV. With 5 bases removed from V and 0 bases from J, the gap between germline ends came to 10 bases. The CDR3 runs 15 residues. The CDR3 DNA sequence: TGTGCCAGCAGCCCCCGGCCAGCGAACACCGGGGAGCTGTTTTTT. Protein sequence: CASSPRPANTGELFF.

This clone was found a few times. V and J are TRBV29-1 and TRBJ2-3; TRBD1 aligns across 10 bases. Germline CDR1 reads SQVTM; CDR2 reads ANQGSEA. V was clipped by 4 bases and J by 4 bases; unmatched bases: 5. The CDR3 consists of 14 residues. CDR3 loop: CSVGQGAVSDTQYF. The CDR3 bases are TGCAGCGTTGGACAGGGGGCAGTCTCAGATACGCAGTATTTT.

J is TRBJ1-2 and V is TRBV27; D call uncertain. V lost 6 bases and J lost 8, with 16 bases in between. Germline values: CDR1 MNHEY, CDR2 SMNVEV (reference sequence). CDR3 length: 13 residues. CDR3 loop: CASRSSNLAGYTF. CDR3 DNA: TGTGCCAGCAGGTCGTCAAATCTTGCGGGCTACACCTTC.

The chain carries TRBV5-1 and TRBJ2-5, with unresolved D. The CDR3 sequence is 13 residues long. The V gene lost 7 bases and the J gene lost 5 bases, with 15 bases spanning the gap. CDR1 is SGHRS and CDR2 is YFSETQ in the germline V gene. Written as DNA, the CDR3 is TGCGCCAGCCGAAAGGGCCGCTGGGAGACCCAGTACTTC. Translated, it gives CASRKGRWETQYF.

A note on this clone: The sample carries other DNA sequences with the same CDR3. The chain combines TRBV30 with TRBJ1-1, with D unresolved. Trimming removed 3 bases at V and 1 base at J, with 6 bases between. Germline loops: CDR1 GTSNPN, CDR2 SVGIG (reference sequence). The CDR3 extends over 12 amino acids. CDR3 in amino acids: CAWSTQNTEAFF. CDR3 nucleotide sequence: TGTGCCTGGAGCACTCAGAACACTGAAGCTTTCTTT.

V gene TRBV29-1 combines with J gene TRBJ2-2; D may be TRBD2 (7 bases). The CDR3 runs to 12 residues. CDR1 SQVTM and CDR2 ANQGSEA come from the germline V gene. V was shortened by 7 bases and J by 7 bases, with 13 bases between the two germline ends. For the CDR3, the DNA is TGCAGCGCCCAGGGGAGGGTCGGGGAGCTGTTTTTT. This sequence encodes CSAQGRVGELFF.

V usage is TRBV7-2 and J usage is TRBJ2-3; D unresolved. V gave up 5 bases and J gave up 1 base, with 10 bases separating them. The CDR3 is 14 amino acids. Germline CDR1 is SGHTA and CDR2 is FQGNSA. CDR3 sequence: CASSPWAGTDTQYF. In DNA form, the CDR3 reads TGTGCCAGCAGCCCCTGGGCGGGCACAGATACGCAGTATTTT.

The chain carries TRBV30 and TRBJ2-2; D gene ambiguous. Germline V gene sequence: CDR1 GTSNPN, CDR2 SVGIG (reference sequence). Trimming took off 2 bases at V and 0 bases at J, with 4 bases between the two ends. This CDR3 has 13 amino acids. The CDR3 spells CAWSRSNTGELFF. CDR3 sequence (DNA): TGTGCCTGGAGTAGGTCGAACACCGGGGAGCTGTTTTTT.

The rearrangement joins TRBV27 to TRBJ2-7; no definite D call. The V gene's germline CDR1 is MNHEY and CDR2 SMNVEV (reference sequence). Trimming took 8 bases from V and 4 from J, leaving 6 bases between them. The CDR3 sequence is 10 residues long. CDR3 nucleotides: TGTGCCAGCGGTACTTACGAGCAGTACTTC. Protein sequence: CASGTYEQYF.

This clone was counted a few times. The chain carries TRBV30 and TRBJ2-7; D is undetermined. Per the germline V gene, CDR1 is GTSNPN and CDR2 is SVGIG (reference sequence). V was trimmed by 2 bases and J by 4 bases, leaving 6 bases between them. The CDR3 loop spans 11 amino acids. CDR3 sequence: CAWSTSYEQYF. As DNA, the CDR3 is TGTGCCTGGAGTACATCTTACGAGCAGTACTTC.

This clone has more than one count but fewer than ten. The chain's CDR3 is CSFVGGIDEKLFF. The CDR3 DNA reads TGCAGCTTCGTCGGGGGCATTGATGAAAAACTGTTTTTT. The chain carries TRBV29-1 and TRBJ1-4, with a tentative D call TRBD1 (6 bases). The CDR3 sequence is 13 residues long. V dropped 8 bases and J dropped 6 bases, with 16 bases sitting between them. The germline gives CDR1 SQVTM, CDR2 ANQGSEA.

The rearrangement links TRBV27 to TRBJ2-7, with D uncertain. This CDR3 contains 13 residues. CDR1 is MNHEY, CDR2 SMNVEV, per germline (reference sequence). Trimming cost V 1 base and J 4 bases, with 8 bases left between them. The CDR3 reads CASSLLGQYEQYF. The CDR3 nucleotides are TGTGCCAGCAGTTTATTAGGGCAGTACGAGCAGTACTTC.

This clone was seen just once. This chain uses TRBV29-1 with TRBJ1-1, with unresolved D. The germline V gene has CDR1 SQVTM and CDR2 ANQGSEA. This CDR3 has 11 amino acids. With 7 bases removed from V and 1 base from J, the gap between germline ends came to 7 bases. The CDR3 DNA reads TGCAGCGGGAGAGAGAACACTGAAGCTTTCTTT. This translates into CSGRENTEAFF.

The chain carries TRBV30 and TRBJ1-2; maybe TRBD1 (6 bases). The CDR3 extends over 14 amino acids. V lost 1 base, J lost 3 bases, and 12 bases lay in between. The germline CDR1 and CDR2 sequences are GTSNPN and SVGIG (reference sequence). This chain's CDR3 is CAWSGTGHDYGYTF. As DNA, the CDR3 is TGTGCCTGGAGTGGTACAGGGCACGACTATGGCTACACCTTC.

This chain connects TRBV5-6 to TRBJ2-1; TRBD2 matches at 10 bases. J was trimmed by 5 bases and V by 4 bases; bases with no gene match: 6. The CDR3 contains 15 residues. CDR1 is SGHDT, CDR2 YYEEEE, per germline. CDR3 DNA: TGTGCCAGCAGCCCCCTAGGACTAGCGGACAATGAGCAGTTCTTC. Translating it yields CASSPLGLADNEQFF. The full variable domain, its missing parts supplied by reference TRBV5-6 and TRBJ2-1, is DAGVTQSPTHLIKTRGQQVTLRCSPKSGHDTVSWYQQALGQGPQFIFQYYEEEERQRGNFPDRFSGHQFPNYSSELNVNALLLGDSALYLCASSPLGLADNEQFFGPGTRLTVL.

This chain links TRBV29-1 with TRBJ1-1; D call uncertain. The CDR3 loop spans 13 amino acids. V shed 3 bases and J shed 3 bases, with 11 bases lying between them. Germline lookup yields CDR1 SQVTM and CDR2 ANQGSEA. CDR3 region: CSVETSADTEAFF. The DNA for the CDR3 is TGCAGCGTTGAGACTAGTGCGGACACTGAAGCTTTCTTT.

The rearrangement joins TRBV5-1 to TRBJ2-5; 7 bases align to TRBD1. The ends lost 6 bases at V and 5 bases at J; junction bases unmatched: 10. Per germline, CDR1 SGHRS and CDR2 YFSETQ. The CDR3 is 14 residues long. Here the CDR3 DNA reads TGCGCCAGCACCAGGACAGGCTTGGGGGAGACCCAGTACTTC. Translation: CASTRTGLGETQYF.

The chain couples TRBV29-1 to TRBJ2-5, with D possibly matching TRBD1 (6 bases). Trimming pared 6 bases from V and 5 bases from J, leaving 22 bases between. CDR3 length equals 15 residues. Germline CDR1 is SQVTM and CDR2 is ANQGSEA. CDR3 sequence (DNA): TGCAGCGTGGACAGCCTTACTAGTGGTGTCGAGACCCAGTACTTC. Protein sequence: CSVDSLTSGVETQYF.

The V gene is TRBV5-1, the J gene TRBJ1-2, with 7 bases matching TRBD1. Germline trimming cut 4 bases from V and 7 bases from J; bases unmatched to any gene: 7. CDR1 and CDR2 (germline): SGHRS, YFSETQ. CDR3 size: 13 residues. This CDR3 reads CASSPTQGSGYTF. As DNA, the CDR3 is TGCGCCAGCAGCCCGACACAGGGGTCTGGCTACACCTTC. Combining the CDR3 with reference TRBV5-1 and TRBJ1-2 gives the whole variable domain KAGVTQTPRYLIKTRGQQVTLSCSPISGHRSVSWYQQTPGQGLQFLFEYFSETQRNKGNFPGRFSGRQFSNSRSEMNVSTLELGDSALYLCASSPTQGSGYTFGSGTRLTVV.

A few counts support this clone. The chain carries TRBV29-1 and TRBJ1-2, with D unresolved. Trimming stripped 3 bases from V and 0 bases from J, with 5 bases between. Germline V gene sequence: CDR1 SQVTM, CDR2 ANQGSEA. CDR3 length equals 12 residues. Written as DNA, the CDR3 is TGCAGCGTTGAGGCCTCTAACTATGGCTACACCTTC. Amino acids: CSVEASNYGYTF.

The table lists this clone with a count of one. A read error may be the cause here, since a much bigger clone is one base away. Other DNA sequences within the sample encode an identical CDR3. The CDR3: CASSLATDTQYF. Written as DNA, the CDR3 is TGTGCCAGCAGCTTAGCCACAGATACGCAGTATTTT. The chain couples TRBV11-2 to TRBJ2-3; D is uncertain. This CDR3 is 12 amino acids long. CDR1 is SGHAT, CDR2 FQNNGV, per germline. Trimming removed 1 base from V and 2 bases from J, with 1 base in between.

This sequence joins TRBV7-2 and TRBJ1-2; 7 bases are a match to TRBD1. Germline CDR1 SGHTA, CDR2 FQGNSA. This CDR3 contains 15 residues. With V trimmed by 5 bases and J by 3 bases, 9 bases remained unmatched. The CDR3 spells CASSATGAGDYGYTF. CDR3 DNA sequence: TGTGCCAGCAGCGCCACAGGGGCCGGCGACTATGGCTACACCTTC. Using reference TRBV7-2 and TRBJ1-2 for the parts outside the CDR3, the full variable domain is GAGVSQSPSNKVTEKGKDVELRCDPISGHTALYWYRQSLGQGLEFLIYFQGNSAPDKSGLPSDRFSAERTGGSVSTLTIQRTQQEDSAVYLCASSATGAGDYGYTFGSGTRLTVV.